Listed below are T cell receptor beta chains from one sample, sequenced in a study of blood T cell repertoires in COVID-19. Method: immunoSEQ multiplex PCR; TCRdb's copy keeps in-frame clones and lacks some. The data contain 99,000 or so clones, roughly four fifths of them singletons. Material for sequencing was peripheral blood. The receptors were sampled from an elderly woman with active or convalescent COVID-19. Each CDR3 is given with its conserved first and last residue. D genes are given only for firm matches. Expanded clones are given a class, and other clones once, few, many or no size at all.

V	size	D	J	CDR3	DNA
TRBV3-1/TRBV3-2	NA	NA	TRBJ1-4	CASSQSQEYTNEKLFF	TGTGCCAGCAGCCAATCACAGGAGTATACTAATGAAAAACTGTTTTTT
TRBV7-3	once	NA	TRBJ2-3	CASSDYNEWTQYF	TGTGCCAGCAGCGACTATAACGAGTGGACGCAGTATTTT
TRBV5-3	NA	NA	TRBJ2-5	CARSCCPTPQETQYF	TGTGCCAGAAGCTGCTGTCCTACCCCACAAGAGACCCAGTACTTC
TRBV6-5	NA	NA	TRBJ1-6	CASRGGLGRSPLHF	TGTGCCAGCAGGGGGGGGCTGGGGCGGTCACCCCTCCACTTT
TRBV2	NA	NA	TRBJ1-5	CASSEFPDSYQPQHF	TGTGCCAGCAGTGAGTTTCCGGACAGTTATCAGCCCCAGCATTTT
TRBV27	NA	TRBD1	TRBJ2-1	CASSPKRTGRSSYNEQFF	TGTGCCAGCAGTCCCAAAAGGACAGGCCGTAGCTCCTACAATGAGCAGTTCTTC
TRBV11-2	NA	NA	TRBJ1-6	CASSLETGPNSPLHF	TGTGCCAGCAGCTTAGAGACAGGTCCCAATTCACCCCTCCACTTT
TRBV27	NA	TRBD2	TRBJ2-1	CASNPRTSGGPGGEQFF	TGTGCCAGCAACCCGAGGACTAGCGGGGGGCCAGGGGGTGAGCAGTTCTTC
TRBV3-1/TRBV3-2	NA	NA	TRBJ2-2	CASSQEGLSTGELFF	TGTGCCAGCAGCCAAGAGGGGCTTAGCACCGGGGAGCTGTTTTTT
TRBV28	NA	NA	TRBJ1-1	CASSPPGAPEAFF	TGTGCCAGCAGTCCGCCGGGAGCCCCTGAAGCTTTCTTT
TRBV5-4	few	TRBD1	TRBJ2-7	CASSLYRGRLSYEQYF	TGTGCCAGCAGCTTATACAGGGGGCGCCTCTCCTACGAGCAGTACTTC
TRBV18	NA	TRBD1	TRBJ2-7	CASSPGQGTYYEQYF	TGTGCCAGCTCACCAGGACAGGGGACATACTACGAGCAGTACTTC
TRBV10-3	NA	TRBD1	TRBJ1-6	CAIREGQGNSPLHF	TGTGCCATCAGAGAGGGACAGGGAAATTCACCCCTCCACTTT
TRBV25-1	NA	TRBD2	TRBJ2-1	CASSRTSGSDADEQFF	TGTGCCAGCAGTAGGACTAGCGGGAGTGATGCAGATGAGCAGTTCTTC
TRBV19	NA	TRBD2	TRBJ2-7	CASSPGTSGSSYEQYF	TGTGCCAGTAGTCCGGGGACTAGCGGGAGCTCCTACGAGCAGTACTTC
TRBV9	NA	TRBD1	TRBJ2-3	CATSAGGPSTDTQYF	TGTGCCACTTCCGCAGGGGGCCCAAGCACAGATACGCAGTATTTT
TRBV7-8	NA	NA	TRBJ1-6	CASRASGLEGPLHF	TGTGCCAGCAGGGCGAGTGGTTTGGAGGGTCCCCTCCACTTT
TRBV27	NA	NA	TRBJ1-3	CASSPRGVFSGNTIYF	TGTGCCAGCAGTCCGCGGGGGGTCTTCTCTGGAAACACCATATATTTT
TRBV3-1/TRBV3-2	NA	TRBD2	TRBJ2-3	CASSQAAPGGLAGGNPTDTQYF	TGTGCCAGCAGCCAGGCTGCCCCCGGAGGACTAGCGGGAGGAAACCCCACAGATACGCAGTATTTT
TRBV24-1	NA	TRBD1	TRBJ1-2	CATSAGQNYGYTF	TGTGCCACCAGTGCGGGACAGAACTATGGCTACACCTTC
TRBV6-5	NA	NA	TRBJ2-1	CASSYAAGRSYNEQFF	TGTGCCAGCAGTTACGCGGCGGGGCGGTCATACAATGAGCAGTTCTTC
TRBV19	NA	NA	TRBJ1-1	CASSIPLDRLSGILTEAFF	TGTGCCAGTAGTATACCCCTGGACAGATTGAGTGGGATTCTAACTGAAGCTTTCTTT
TRBV4-1	NA	TRBD2	TRBJ2-1	CASSSTSGGHSYNEQFF	TGCGCCAGCAGCTCTACTAGCGGGGGGCACTCCTACAATGAGCAGTTCTTC
TRBV20-1	few	TRBD2	TRBJ2-1	CSASVLAGYNEQFF	TGCAGTGCTAGTGTACTAGCGGGGTACAATGAGCAGTTCTTC
TRBV19	few	TRBD1	TRBJ1-1	CASSIRGLAEAFF	TGTGCCAGTAGTATTAGGGGGCTGGCTGAAGCTTTCTTT
TRBV9	NA	NA	TRBJ2-7	CASSRGGPSSYEQYF	TGTGCCAGCAGCCGTGGAGGGCCGAGCTCCTACGAGCAGTACTTC
TRBV5-1	NA	TRBD1	TRBJ1-2	CASSLQQGSGYGYTF	TGCGCCAGCAGCTTGCAACAGGGGAGCGGCTATGGCTACACCTTC
TRBV7-9	once	NA	TRBJ1-2	CASSLDKNRVSYGYTF	TGTGCCAGCAGCTTAGATAAAAACAGGGTGTCCTATGGCTACACCTTC
TRBV6-5	NA	NA	TRBJ2-5	CASTLRSQETQYF	TGTGCCAGCACCCTGAGATCTCAAGAGACCCAGTACTTC
TRBV3-1/TRBV3-2	few	NA	TRBJ1-5	CASSPGQLNQPQHF	TGTGCCAGCAGCCCAGGACAGCTGAATCAGCCCCAGCATTTT
TRBV7-6	few	NA	TRBJ1-5	CASSLQGYNQPQHF	TGTGCCAGCAGCTTGCAGGGCTACAATCAGCCCCAGCATTTT
TRBV6-6	NA	NA	TRBJ2-5	CASIHRALHQETQYF	TGTGCCAGCATACACAGGGCGCTTCACCAAGAGACCCAGTACTTC
TRBV12-5	NA	TRBD2	TRBJ2-1	CASGLGLAGSYNEQFF	TGTGCTAGTGGATTGGGACTAGCGGGATCCTACAATGAGCAGTTCTTC
TRBV11-3	NA	TRBD1	TRBJ2-7	CASSSGDSYEQYF	TGTGCCAGCAGCTCAGGGGACAGCTACGAGCAGTACTTC
TRBV10-3	NA	TRBD2	TRBJ2-7	CAISEEQGTSGSEQYF	TGTGCCATCAGTGAAGAACAGGGGACTAGCGGGAGCGAGCAGTACTTC
TRBV6-4	NA	NA	TRBJ2-3	CASSAVGGDTQYF	TGTGCCAGCAGTGCTGTGGGGGGAGATACGCAGTATTTT
TRBV2	NA	NA	TRBJ1-1	CASSGQGGVDTEAFF	TGTGCCAGCAGTGGGCAAGGGGGGGTGGACACTGAAGCTTTCTTT
TRBV19	once	NA	TRBJ2-2	CASSVGAPNTGELFF	TGTGCCAGTAGTGTGGGGGCGCCGAACACCGGGGAGCTGTTTTTT
TRBV12-3/TRBV12-4	NA	NA	TRBJ2-5	CASSLRETQYF	TGTGCCAGCAGTTTGAGAGAGACCCAGTACTTC
TRBV5-1	NA	NA	TRBJ2-1	CASSPREGTGDYNEQFF	TGCGCCAGCAGCCCGCGGGAAGGAACAGGGGATTACAATGAGCAGTTCTTC
TRBV19	few	NA	TRBJ1-2	CASSLEATNYGYTF	TGTGCCAGTAGCTTAGAAGCAACTAACTATGGCTACACCTTC
TRBV4-2	NA	NA	TRBJ2-3	CASSQDEGVGKGADTQYF	TGTGCCAGCAGCCAAGACGAAGGTGTCGGGAAGGGCGCAGATACGCAGTATTTT
TRBV20-1	NA	NA	TRBJ1-1	CSARANKGAFF	TGCAGTGCTAGAGCCAATAAGGGGGCTTTCTTT
TRBV7-2	NA	NA	TRBJ2-1	CASSSLTGEQFF	TGTGCCAGCAGCTCCCTGACGGGTGAGCAGTTCTTC
TRBV29-1	NA	NA	TRBJ2-7	CSADGMAGEQYF	TGCAGCGCCGACGGAATGGCGGGGGAGCAGTACTTC
TRBV7-9	NA	TRBD2	TRBJ2-7	CASSRSGGSYEQYF	TGTGCCAGCAGCCGGTCGGGAGGGTCCTACGAGCAGTACTTC
TRBV28	NA	TRBD2	TRBJ2-1	CASSLWASGSHEQFF	TGTGCCAGCAGTTTATGGGCTAGCGGGAGCCATGAGCAGTTCTTC
TRBV4-2	NA	NA	TRBJ2-7	CASSQSVLGVDEQYF	TGTGCCAGCAGCCAATCTGTTCTAGGTGTCGACGAGCAGTACTTC
TRBV5-4	NA	TRBD1	TRBJ2-5	CASSLRAQGKETQYF	TGTGCCAGCAGCCTCCGGGCACAGGGGAAAGAGACCCAGTACTTC
TRBV5-1	NA	NA	TRBJ2-6	CASSRGSGANVLTF	TGCGCCAGCAGCAGAGGATCAGGGGCCAACGTCCTGACTTTC
TRBV3-1/TRBV3-2	once	NA	TRBJ1-3	CASSMTPGSGNTIYF	TGTGCCAGCAGTATGACCCCGGGTTCTGGAAACACCATATATTTT
TRBV7-7	NA	NA	TRBJ2-5	CASSLAQQETQYF	TGTGCTAGCAGCTTAGCTCAACAAGAGACCCAGTACTTC
TRBV11-3	once	NA	TRBJ1-1	CASSQGHRTEAFF	TGTGCCAGCAGCCAGGGACATCGCACTGAAGCTTTCTTT
TRBV18	NA	TRBD2	TRBJ2-2	CASSPGLAGFTGELFF	TGTGCCAGCTCACCCGGACTAGCGGGATTCACCGGGGAGCTGTTTTTT